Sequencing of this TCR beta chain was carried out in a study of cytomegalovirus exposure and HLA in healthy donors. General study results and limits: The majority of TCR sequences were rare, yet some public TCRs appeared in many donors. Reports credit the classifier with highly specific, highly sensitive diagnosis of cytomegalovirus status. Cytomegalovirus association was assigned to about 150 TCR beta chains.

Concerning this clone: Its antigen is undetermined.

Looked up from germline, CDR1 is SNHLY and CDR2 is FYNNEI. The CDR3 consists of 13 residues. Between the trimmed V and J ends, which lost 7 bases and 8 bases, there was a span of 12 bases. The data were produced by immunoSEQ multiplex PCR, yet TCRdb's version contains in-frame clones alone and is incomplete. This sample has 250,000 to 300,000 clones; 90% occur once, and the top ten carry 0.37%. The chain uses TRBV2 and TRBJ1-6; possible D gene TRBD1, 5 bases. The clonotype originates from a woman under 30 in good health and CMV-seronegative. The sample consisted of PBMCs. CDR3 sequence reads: CASTGRADSPLHF. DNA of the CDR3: TGTGCCAGCACAGGCAGGGCCGATTCACCCCTCCACTTT.